This passage covers 9 T cell receptor beta chains from one sample sequenced in a study of human T cells and chemical hapten exposure. Sample time point: patch test 2, 6 weeks after DPC sensitization. Described treatment: therapeutic diphenylcyclopropenone sensitization with weekly scalp DPC. TCRdb used MiXCR to reprocess the RACE reads, holding one entry per CDR3 protein. The sample gives 95,000 or so distinct CDR3 sequences, about 10% of which show up once; more than 3% is in the top ten. The sequences come from whole blood, collected in connection with sensitization to the hapten diphenylcyclopropenone (DPC). These receptors were obtained from a woman aged 40 to 55 with alopecia areata. Some clones in this sample may be carry-over from other donors' samples.

The chain carries TRBV27 and TRBJ2-1, with 7 nucleotides matching TRBD2. CDR1 is MNHEY, CDR2 SMNVEV, per germline (reference sequence). With 2 bases clipped from V and 0 bases from J, the junction kept 10 bases outside the gene matches. There are 18 residues in the CDR3. This chain's CDR3 is CASSLKWAWGGSYNEQFF. The CDR3 DNA reads as TGTGCCAGCAGTTTAAAATGGGCGTGGGGGGGCTCCTACAATGAGCAGTTCTTC.

The chain carries TRBV19 and TRBJ2-5; TRBD2 matches at 7 bases. Germline CDR1 LNHDA, CDR2 SQIVND (reference sequence). The CDR3 is made up of 14 amino acids. J gave up 6 bases and V 3 bases, and 7 bases lay outside the gene matches. CDR3 region: CASSILLGGKTQYF. CDR3 DNA: TGTGCCAGTAGTATCCTCCTGGGGGGGAAGACCCAGTACTTC. The whole variable domain, remainder taken from reference TRBV19 and TRBJ2-5, is DGGITQSPKYLFRKEGQNVTLSCEQNLNHDAMYWYRQDPGQGLRLIYYSQIVNDFQKGDIAEGYSVSREKKESFPLTVTSAQKNPTAFYLCASSILLGGKTQYFGPGTRLLVL.

This clonotype was seen a few times. V usage is TRBV29-1 and J usage is TRBJ2-1; TRBD2 matches at 13 bases. The V and J ends lost 7 bases and 5 bases, in that order; junction bases with no gene match: 5. The germline CDR1 and CDR2 sequences are SQVTM and ANQGSEA. The CDR3 length is 14 residues. CDR3 nucleotide sequence: TGCAGCGCATGGACTAGCGGGGGCCACAATGAGCAGTTCTTC. The encoded protein is CSAWTSGGHNEQFF.

This clonotype has a handful of counts. The chain couples TRBV6-2 or TRBV6-3 to TRBJ1-6; D unresolved. CDR1 is MNHEY and CDR2 is SVGEGT in the germline V gene. There are 12 residues in the CDR3. Trimming shortened V by 5 bases and J by 10 bases, and 9 bases separated the two germline ends. The CDR3 here is CASSTAQSPLHF. CDR3 in DNA: TGTGCCAGCAGTACGGCTCAATCACCCCTCCACTTT.

This clonotype was observed at least ten times. V is TRBV20-1 and J is TRBJ2-6; maybe TRBD2 (6 bases). Between the trimmed V and J ends, which lost 1 base and 2 bases, there was a span of 12 bases. The germline V gene has CDR1 DFQATT and CDR2 SNEGSKA (reference sequence). This CDR3 is 16 amino acids long. DNA of the CDR3: TGCAGTGCTAGAGTGGGGGGATCCACTGGGGCCAACGTCCTGACTTTC. It encodes CSARVGGSTGANVLTF.

This clonotype was counted many times. V and J are TRBV12-3 or TRBV12-4 and TRBJ1-5, with no clear D. V was clipped by 6 bases and J by 2 bases, with 11 bases between them. CDR3 size: 14 residues. The CDR3 loop is CASSHATGNQPQHF. CDR3 bases: TGTGCCAGCAGCCACGCGACGGGCAATCAGCCCCAGCATTTT.

This clonotype was counted at least ten times. The rearrangement links TRBV7-9 to TRBJ2-2; D is unclear. Germline V gene data show CDR1 as SEHNR and CDR2 as FQNEAQ (reference sequence). V was trimmed by 6 bases and J by 1 base, leaving 9 bases between them. This CDR3 spans 14 amino acids. The CDR3 region is CASRDDWNTGELFF. The CDR3 DNA follows: TGTGCCAGCAGGGATGATTGGAACACCGGGGAGCTGTTTTTT.

The chain joins TRBV27 to TRBJ2-7; 7 bases map to TRBD1. The ends lost 6 bases at V and 0 bases at J; junction bases unmatched: 8. The CDR3 consists of 15 residues. Germline lookup yields CDR1 MNHEY and CDR2 SMNVEV (reference sequence). In DNA, the CDR3 is TGTGCCAGCAGGGCACAGGGGATAAGCTCCTACGAGCAGTACTTC. Its protein product is CASRAQGISSYEQYF.

Here the CDR3 DNA reads TGTGCCAAGGGGGTCAGCACAGATACGCAGTATTTT. This gives the protein CAKGVSTDTQYF. The chain couples TRBV2 to TRBJ2-3; a weak D match, TRBD1 (6 bases). The CDR3 is 12 amino acids. Trimming removed 10 bases from V and 0 bases from J, with 8 bases in between. The germline V gene encodes CDR1 SNHLY and CDR2 FYNNEI.